The 25 T cell receptor beta chains listed next were all sequenced from one sample in a study of T cells after yellow fever vaccination. Via MiXCR, TCRdb re-called the 5' RACE reads, giving one row per CDR3 protein. This sample has about 400,000 distinct CDR3 sequences, with around 6.5% found just once. The material was PBMCs, obtained 5 days after the yellow fever booster vaccination. The receptor set was obtained from a man in his thirties or forties who received the YFV17D yellow fever vaccine.

V and J are TRBV7-3 and TRBJ2-3; 8 bases are shared with TRBD2. Per the germline V gene, CDR1 is SGHTA and CDR2 is FQGTGA. CDR3 length: 15 residues. The V and J ends lost 0 bases and 5 bases, in that order; junction bases with no gene match: 4. Here the CDR3 reads CASSLTFLAGDTQYF. The CDR3 region has the DNA TGTGCCAGCAGCTTAACGTTCCTAGCGGGAGATACGCAGTATTTT.

This clonotype has a handful of counts. The chain has TRBV28 and TRBJ2-1; 8 bases line up with TRBD1. Germline values: CDR1 MDHEN, CDR2 SYDVKM. V lost 6 bases, J lost 7 bases, and 8 bases stayed unmatched. The CDR3 spans 14 residues. CDR3 nucleotides: TGTGCCAGCAGCCACTCGGACAGGGATAATGAGCAGTTCTTC. This translates into CASSHSDRDNEQFF.

The rearrangement uses TRBV6-4 and TRBJ2-7, with 11 nucleotides matching TRBD2. Per germline, CDR1 MRHNA and CDR2 SNTAGT. CDR3 size: 18 residues. The CDR3 sequence is CTCSPRLAGTRGSYEQYF. In nucleotides, the CDR3 is TGTACCTGCAGTCCCCGACTAGCGGGAACCAGGGGCTCCTACGAGCAGTACTTC.

V gene TRBV6-5 combines with J gene TRBJ1-1; weak D call: TRBD1 (6 bases). Between the trimmed V and J ends, which lost 4 bases and 1 base, there was a span of 13 bases. Germline-derived CDR1 and CDR2 are MNHEY and SVGAGI. The CDR3 is 15 residues long. CDR3 sequence reads: CASSSIGQTNTEAFF. CDR3 DNA: TGTGCCAGCAGTTCCATCGGACAGACGAACACTGAAGCTTTCTTT.

There are many counts of this clonotype. For the CDR3, the DNA is TGCGCCAGCAGCCAATCCCGGGCCCTAAACACCGGGGAGCTGTTTTTT. Translating gives CASSQSRALNTGELFF. This chain uses TRBV4-1 with TRBJ2-2; D remains unclear. The CDR3 runs to 16 residues. Germline V gene data show CDR1 as MGHRA and CDR2 as YSYEKL. The V and J ends lost 2 bases and 2 bases respectively, with 12 bases between them.

This clonotype was detected only a few times. The genes are TRBV5-5 and TRBJ2-5; 8 bases agree with TRBD2. This CDR3 comprises 15 residues. Germline V gives CDR1 SGHKS, CDR2 YYEKEE (reference sequence). J lost 5 bases, V lost 4 bases, and 10 bases had no gene match. The CDR3 sequence: CASSPLSGRVETQYF. The CDR3, as DNA: TGTGCCAGCAGCCCTTTGAGCGGGAGAGTTGAGACCCAGTACTTC.

This clonotype has at least ten counts. The chain is built from TRBV27 and TRBJ2-1, with D possibly TRBD2 on 6 matching bases. Trimming stripped 5 bases from V and 2 bases from J, with 19 bases between. The germline CDR1 and CDR2 sequences are MNHEY and SMNVEV (reference sequence). This CDR3 has 17 amino acids. DNA for the CDR3: TGTGCCAGCAGTCCCCCCCGGTCTAGCGCTGCCTACAATGAGCAGTTCTTC. Translated: CASSPPRSSAAYNEQFF.

There are many counts of this clonotype. The rearrangement joins TRBV20-1 to TRBJ2-5; D is ambiguous. Germline V gene lookup returns CDR1 DFQATT and CDR2 SNEGSKA (reference sequence). Trimming pared 0 bases from V and 5 bases from J, leaving 4 bases between. The CDR3 spans 11 residues. CDR3: CSARDSETQYF. The CDR3 region has the DNA TGCAGTGCTAGAGATTCGGAGACCCAGTACTTC.

The chain links TRBV4-3 to TRBJ1-2; no definite D call. Germline-derived CDR1 and CDR2 are LGHNA and YSLEER. V shed 2 bases and J shed 2 bases, with 12 bases lying between them. This CDR3 has 15 residues. CDR3 sequence reads: CASSQTALENYGYTF. Here the CDR3 DNA reads TGCGCCAGCAGCCAAACGGCTCTCGAGAACTATGGCTACACCTTC.

This clonotype was seen more than once but under ten times. V and J are TRBV5-1 and TRBJ2-1; no definite D call. The germline gives CDR1 SGHRS, CDR2 YFSETQ. The length of the CDR3 is 15 residues. Trimming pared 0 bases from V and 1 base from J, leaving 8 bases between. The CDR3 bases are TGCGCCAGCAGCTTGGATCCGGTTTCCTACAATGAGCAGTTCTTC. This codes for CASSLDPVSYNEQFF.

The table lists this clonotype with a few counts. This rearrangement joins TRBV28 to TRBJ2-3, with D unclear. With 3 bases removed from V and 2 bases from J, the gap between germline ends came to 12 bases. The CDR3 covers 15 residues. CDR1 is MDHEN, CDR2 SYDVKM, per germline. CDR3 residues: CASSLFGRNTDTQYF. DNA for the CDR3: TGTGCCAGCAGTTTGTTCGGCCGTAACACAGATACGCAGTATTTT.

The chain is built from TRBV29-1 and TRBJ2-1, with 8 bases fitting TRBD1. The germline gives CDR1 SQVTM, CDR2 ANQGSEA. This CDR3 comprises 13 residues. Trimming at V came to 3 bases and at J to 8 bases, leaving 6 bases not matched to a gene. The DNA for the CDR3 is TGCAGCGTTGATTCAGGGGGCGGCGATGAGCAGTTCTTC. Protein product: CSVDSGGGDEQFF.

This clonotype was detected once. The chain combines TRBV29-1 with TRBJ2-7; maybe TRBD2 (7 bases). Between the trimmed V and J ends, which lost 0 bases and 6 bases, there was a span of 9 bases. The CDR3 loop spans 12 amino acids. Germline-derived CDR1 and CDR2 are SQVTM and ANQGSEA. The CDR3: CSVEEGGAEQYF. CDR3 nucleotide sequence: TGCAGCGTTGAAGAGGGGGGGGCCGAGCAGTACTTC.

This clonotype appeared a single time. One junction end disagrees with the germline gene, perhaps due to a read error. The chain is built from TRBV12-3 or TRBV12-4 and TRBJ1-5; D might be TRBD1 (5 bases). This CDR3 is 18 amino acids long. The CDR3 loop is CACSLSPGARYSNQPQHF. DNA of the CDR3: TGTGCCTGCAGTTTGAGCCCCGGGGCCAGGTATAGCAATCAGCCCCAGCATTTT.

This clonotype was seen more than once but under ten times. This rearrangement joins TRBV20-1 to TRBJ2-3, with 14 nucleotides matching TRBD2. The trim removed 4 bases at V and 4 bases at J, leaving 4 bases unmatched. Germline V gives CDR1 DFQATT, CDR2 SNEGSKA (reference sequence). The CDR3 extends over 15 amino acids. The CDR3 protein is CSANGLAGGADTQYF. As DNA, the CDR3 is TGCAGTGCTAACGGACTAGCGGGAGGAGCAGATACGCAGTATTTT.

CDR3 region: CASSQGLAGGITDTQYF. The CDR3 DNA sequence: TGCGCCAGCAGCCAGGGACTAGCGGGAGGGATCACAGATACGCAGTATTTT. V and J are TRBV5-1 and TRBJ2-3, with 16 positions matching TRBD2. CDR1 is SGHRS and CDR2 is YFSETQ in the germline V gene. The ends lost 4 bases at V and 2 bases at J; junction bases unmatched: 4. This CDR3 contains 17 residues.

The CDR3: CSAVLPYNEQFF. DNA of the CDR3: TGCAGTGCTGTCCTGCCCTACAATGAGCAGTTCTTC. This rearrangement joins TRBV20-1 to TRBJ2-1; no clear D. V was shortened by 5 bases and J by 2 bases, with 7 bases between the two germline ends. This CDR3 comprises 12 residues. The germline gives CDR1 DFQATT, CDR2 SNEGSKA (reference sequence).

This clonotype was detected many times. V gene TRBV18 combines with J gene TRBJ2-5; 7 bases line up with TRBD1. Germline V gene sequence: CDR1 KGHSH, CDR2 LQKENI. The CDR3 sequence is 14 residues long. The V segment lost 6 bases and the J segment 4 bases; nucleotides outside the gene matches: 8. The DNA of the CDR3 is TGTGCCAGCTCTGGAACAGGGGTCGGAGAGACCCAGTACTTC. This translates into CASSGTGVGETQYF.

The V and J genes are TRBV7-2 and TRBJ2-7; D remains unclear. The V gene lost 5 bases and the J gene lost 0 bases, with 11 bases spanning the gap. This CDR3 is built from 14 residues. Germline V gene lookup returns CDR1 SGHTA and CDR2 FQGNSA. CDR3 amino acids: CASSPPALSYEQYF. In DNA form, the CDR3 reads TGTGCCAGCAGCCCCCCGGCCCTCTCCTACGAGCAGTACTTC.

This clonotype has a count of ten or more. The chain couples TRBV27 to TRBJ2-6; 10 nucleotides line up with TRBD1. Unmatched junction bases numbered 1, after V lost 6 bases and J lost 2 bases. Germline V CDR1 and CDR2: MNHEY, SMNVEV (reference sequence). The length of the CDR3 is 15 residues. The CDR3 sequence: CASRGQGAGANVLTF. The CDR3, as DNA: TGTGCCAGCAGAGGACAGGGGGCTGGGGCCAACGTCCTGACTTTC.

This clonotype was seen repeatedly, ten times or more. The CDR3 DNA is TGCAGTGCTGAACAGGGGTCCTACGAGCAGTACTTC. Translated: CSAEQGSYEQYF. The chain links TRBV20-1 to TRBJ2-7, with TRBD1 matching over 7 bases. V was clipped by 5 bases and J by 1 base; unmatched bases: 2. The CDR3 has 12 residues. The germline V gene encodes CDR1 DFQATT and CDR2 SNEGSKA (reference sequence).

This clonotype was observed at least ten times. The rearrangement links TRBV4-3 to TRBJ2-2; 11 bases are a match to TRBD2. V dropped 5 bases and J dropped 8; count of bases not matched to a gene: 7. The CDR3 loop spans 15 amino acids. Germline V gene sequence: CDR1 LGHNA, CDR2 YSLEER. The CDR3 DNA reads as TGCGCCAGCAGCAGCACTAGCGGGAGTGGGGGGGAGCTGTTTTTT. Translated, it gives CASSSTSGSGGELFF.

This clonotype came up many times. V and J are TRBV11-2 and TRBJ2-2; TRBD2 aligns across 7 bases. The V and J ends lost 0 bases and 0 bases, in that order; junction bases with no gene match: 4. The germline CDR1 and CDR2 sequences are SGHAT and FQNNGV. The CDR3 sequence is 17 residues long. CDR3 in DNA: TGTGCCAGCAGCTTAGACCTTCTAGCGGCGAACACCGGGGAGCTGTTTTTT. It translates to CASSLDLLAANTGELFF.

In its sample, this clonotype was seen many times. This chain connects TRBV18 to TRBJ2-1, with D perhaps TRBD2 (5 bases). The germline gives CDR1 KGHSH, CDR2 LQKENI. The ends were cut back, 3 bases at V and 3 bases at J, with 15 bases in the middle. The CDR3 length is 16 residues. CDR3 sequence: CASSPNPPGSYNEQFF. CDR3 DNA sequence: TGTGCCAGCTCACCCAATCCCCCGGGGAGCTACAATGAGCAGTTCTTC.

This rearrangement joins TRBV7-2 to TRBJ2-1; unclear D gene. The CDR3 spans 15 residues. Germline loops: CDR1 SGHTA, CDR2 FQGNSA. Trimming stripped 5 bases from V and 0 bases from J, with 11 bases between. CDR3 amino acids: CASSPAASSYNEQFF. Written as DNA, the CDR3 is TGTGCCAGCAGCCCCGCGGCTAGCTCCTACAATGAGCAGTTCTTC.